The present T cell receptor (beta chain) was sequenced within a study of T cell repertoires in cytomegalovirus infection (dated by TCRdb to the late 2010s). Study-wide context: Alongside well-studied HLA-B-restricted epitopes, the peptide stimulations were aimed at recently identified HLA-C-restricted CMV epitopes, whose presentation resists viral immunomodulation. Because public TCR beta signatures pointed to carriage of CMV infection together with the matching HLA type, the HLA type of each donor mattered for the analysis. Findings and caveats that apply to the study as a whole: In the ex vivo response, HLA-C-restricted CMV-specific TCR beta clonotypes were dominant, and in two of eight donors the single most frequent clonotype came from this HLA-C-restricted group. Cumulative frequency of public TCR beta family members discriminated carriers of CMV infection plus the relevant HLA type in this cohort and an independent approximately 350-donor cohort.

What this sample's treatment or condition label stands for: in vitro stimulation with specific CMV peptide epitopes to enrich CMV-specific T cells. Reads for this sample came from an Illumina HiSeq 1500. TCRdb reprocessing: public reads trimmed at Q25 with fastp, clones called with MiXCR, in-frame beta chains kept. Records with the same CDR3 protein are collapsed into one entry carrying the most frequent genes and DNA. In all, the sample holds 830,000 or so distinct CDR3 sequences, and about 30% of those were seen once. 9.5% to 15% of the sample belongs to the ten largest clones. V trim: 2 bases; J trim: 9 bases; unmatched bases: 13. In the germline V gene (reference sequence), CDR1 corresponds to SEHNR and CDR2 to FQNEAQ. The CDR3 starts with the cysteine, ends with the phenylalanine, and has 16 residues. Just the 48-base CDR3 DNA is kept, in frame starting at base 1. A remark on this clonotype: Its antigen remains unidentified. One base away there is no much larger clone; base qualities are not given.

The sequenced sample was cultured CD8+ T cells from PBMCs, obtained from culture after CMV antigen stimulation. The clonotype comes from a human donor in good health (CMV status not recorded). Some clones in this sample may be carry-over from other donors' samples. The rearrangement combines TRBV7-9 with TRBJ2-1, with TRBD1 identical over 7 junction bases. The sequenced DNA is TGTGCCAGCAGCTTAACCATTCTGACAGGGCCGGCTGAGCAGTTCTTC. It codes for CASSLTILTGPAEQFF.